The 28 T cell receptor beta chains reported below all come from one sample, sequenced in a study of control samples from healthy donors and cancer patients. The protocol was immunoSEQ multiplex PCR, while the TCRdb copy is restricted to in-frame clones and leaves out a portion. Here the sample spans about 59,000 clones, 92% being singletons. Sequencing used PBMCs. These receptors all stem from a man aged 40-49 years with colorectal cancer.

The CDR3: CASRQSGSSYNEQFF. In nucleotides, the CDR3 is TGTGCCAGCAGGCAATCCGGGAGCTCCTACAATGAGCAGTTCTTC. The chain recombines TRBV27 with TRBJ2-1, with D possibly being TRBD2 (6 bases). This CDR3 spans 15 amino acids. Germline V CDR1 and CDR2: MNHEY, SMNVEV (reference sequence). V dropped 6 bases and J dropped 0 bases, with 12 bases sitting between them.

V is TRBV11-2 and J is TRBJ1-5; D unresolved. The CDR3 spans 13 residues. The germline gives CDR1 SGHAT, CDR2 FQNNGV. Trimming cost V 0 bases and J 1 base, with 1 base left between them. The CDR3 nucleotides read TGTGCCAGCAGCTTAGAGAGCAATCAGCCCCAGCATTTT. Translating gives CASSLESNQPQHF.

The J gene is TRBJ1-1, the V gene TRBV6-5; weak D call: TRBD1 (6 bases). Trimming took 7 bases from V and 1 from J, leaving 13 bases between them. The germline gives CDR1 MNHEY, CDR2 SVGAGI. The CDR3 extends over 14 amino acids. For the CDR3, the DNA is TGTGCCAGCACGAGAGACAGGTCGAACACTGAAGCTTTCTTT. This translates into CASTRDRSNTEAFF.

This sequence joins TRBV18 and TRBJ1-5; possible D gene TRBD1, 6 bases. The CDR3 spans 16 residues. The V end was cut by 2 bases, the J end by 4 bases, with 15 bases between. The germline V gene has CDR1 KGHSH and CDR2 LQKENI. As DNA, the CDR3 is TGTGCCAGCTCACCAACGGGACAAAGTTTGAATCAGCCCCAGCATTTT. Protein product: CASSPTGQSLNQPQHF.

The chain couples TRBV4-1 to TRBJ1-1, with 10 bases matching TRBD1. The germline CDR1 and CDR2 sequences are MGHRA and YSYEKL. The CDR3 spans 15 residues. V was pared by 1 base and J by 7 bases, with 6 bases of the junction left unmatched. Here the CDR3 reads CASSQVLRTGGEAFF. Here the CDR3 DNA reads TGCGCCAGCAGCCAAGTCCTCCGGACAGGGGGTGAAGCTTTCTTT.

The chain is built from TRBV27 and TRBJ1-6, with a weak D call TRBD1 (5 bases). The length of the CDR3 is 14 residues. CDR1 is MNHEY and CDR2 is SMNVEV in the germline V gene (reference sequence). V was clipped by 6 bases and J by 4 bases, with 10 bases between them. CDR3 sequence reads: CASSLGGYNSPLHF. As DNA, the CDR3 is TGTGCCAGCAGCCTGGGGGGTTATAATTCACCCCTCCACTTT.

V usage is TRBV7-2 and J usage is TRBJ1-4; D call uncertain. V lost 1 base and J 0 bases, leaving 6 bases between the germline ends. This CDR3 is built from 15 residues. Germline-derived CDR1 and CDR2 are SGHTA and FQGNSA. CDR3 DNA: TGTGCCAGCAGCTTAGGGCTTGCAACTAATGAAAAACTGTTTTTT. Its protein product is CASSLGLATNEKLFF.

The chain recombines TRBV6-4 with TRBJ1-5, with D unresolved. The CDR3 spans 11 residues. The germline V gene has CDR1 MRHNA and CDR2 SNTAGT. The V end lost 6 bases, the J end lost 7 bases, and 7 bases lay between the germline ends. The DNA of the CDR3 is TGTGCCAGCAGGGAGCACCAGCCCCAGCATTTT. Translation: CASREHQPQHF.

This clone turned up a few times. CDR3 in DNA: TGTGCCAGCTCACCGACTGGAGCCACCTATGGCTACACCTTC. The encoded protein is CASSPTGATYGYTF. V is TRBV18 and J is TRBJ1-2; D not certain. CDR3 length equals 14 residues. Germline V lookup: CDR1 KGHSH, CDR2 LQKENI. V dropped 3 bases and J dropped 4 bases, with 12 bases sitting between them.

The CDR3 sequence: CASSRRTGTNTEAFF. The CDR3 nucleotides read TGTGCCAGCAGTCGACGGACAGGGACTAACACTGAAGCTTTCTTT. This chain links TRBV6-5 with TRBJ1-1; 8 nucleotides line up with TRBD1. Looked up from germline, CDR1 is MNHEY and CDR2 is SVGAGI. This CDR3 has 15 residues. With V trimmed by 5 bases and J by 2 bases, 7 bases remained unmatched.

The chain recombines TRBV5-6 with TRBJ2-5; D not certain. CDR3 length: 14 amino acids. The V gene's germline CDR1 is SGHDT and CDR2 YYEEEE. V gave up 4 bases and J gave up 2 bases, with 12 bases separating them. The CDR3 region is CASSPLRVQETQYF. The CDR3 bases are TGTGCCAGCAGCCCGCTAAGGGTACAAGAGACCCAGTACTTC.

This chain links TRBV19 with TRBJ2-2; tentatively, D is TRBD1 (6 bases). Germline assignment: CDR1 LNHDA and CDR2 SQIVND (reference sequence). CDR3 size: 14 residues. The V gene lost 6 bases and the J gene lost 5 bases, with 13 bases spanning the gap. The chain's CDR3 is CASRPTGGTGELFF. CDR3 DNA: TGTGCCAGTAGGCCGACAGGTGGGACCGGGGAGCTGTTTTTT.

The chain uses TRBV5-6 and TRBJ2-1; TRBD2 matches at 9 bases. The CDR3 extends over 17 amino acids. Per germline, CDR1 SGHDT and CDR2 YYEEEE. V lost 5 bases to trimming and J lost 7 bases; unmatched junction nucleotides: 16. The CDR3 DNA reads as TGTGCCAGCAGTCGTCCCGCCGGGCGGGGGGGTGGTAATGAGCAGTTCTTC. This codes for CASSRPAGRGGGNEQFF. Full variable domain (outside the CDR3, taken from reference TRBV5-6 and TRBJ2-1): DAGVTQSPTHLIKTRGQQVTLRCSPKSGHDTVSWYQQALGQGPQFIFQYYEEEERQRGNFPDRFSGHQFPNYSSELNVNALLLGDSALYLCASSRPAGRGGGNEQFFGPGTRLTVL.

The chain links TRBV4-3 to TRBJ2-7, with 7 nucleotides matching TRBD1. Germline CDR1 reads LGHNA; CDR2 reads YSLEER. CDR3 length: 15 residues. V lost 0 bases and J lost 3; bases outside the gene matches: 5. This CDR3 is CASSQDGQGVYEQYF. CDR3 sequence (DNA): TGCGCCAGCAGCCAAGATGGTCAGGGGGTCTACGAGCAGTACTTC.

The genes are TRBV5-1 and TRBJ2-2, with 8 bases fitting TRBD2. This CDR3 comprises 17 residues. Trimming took 3 bases from V and 6 from J; bases not matched to a gene: 13. The V gene's germline CDR1 is SGHRS and CDR2 YFSETQ. The CDR3 loop is CASSSTTGTRGPGELFF. The CDR3 nucleotides read TGCGCCAGCAGCTCCACCACCGGGACTAGAGGGCCCGGGGAGCTGTTTTTT.

The gene calls are TRBV7-3 and TRBJ2-2; no clear D. Per germline, CDR1 SGHTA and CDR2 FQGTGA. CDR3 size: 13 residues. Deletions cut 3 bases from V and 6 bases from J, with 8 bases between. As DNA, the CDR3 is TGTGCCAGCAGCTTTTATAGCCCCGGGGAGCTGTTTTTT. It is translated as CASSFYSPGELFF.

This chain joins TRBV6-5 and TRBJ2-5; no clear D gene. Trimming shortened V by 2 bases and J by 5 bases, and 3 bases separated the two germline ends. Germline assignment: CDR1 MNHEY and CDR2 SVGAGI. This CDR3 region has 11 residues. CDR3: CASSYRETQYF. The CDR3 nucleotides are TGTGCCAGCAGTTACCGTGAGACCCAGTACTTC.

This chain joins TRBV3-1 (or the pseudogene TRBV3-2) and TRBJ2-3; D not certain. Between the trimmed V and J ends, which lost 1 base and 0 bases, there was a span of 5 bases. The germline gives CDR1 LGHDT, CDR2 YNNKEL (reference sequence). The CDR3 consists of 14 residues. Written as DNA, the CDR3 is TGTGCCAGCAGCCAAGCACAGAGCACAGATACGCAGTATTTT. This sequence encodes CASSQAQSTDTQYF.

The J gene is TRBJ1-1, the V gene TRBV21-1. TRBV21-1 is a listed pseudogene. The CDR3 runs 13 residues. The CDR3 sequence: CATGEGADTEAFF. The CDR3 bases are TGTGCCACCGGGGAGGGGGCGGACACTGAAGCTTTCTTT.

V usage is TRBV19 and J usage is TRBJ1-1, with 7 bases aligning to TRBD1. The CDR3 runs to 13 residues. Germline V gives CDR1 LNHDA, CDR2 SQIVND (reference sequence). Trimming cost V 8 bases and J 2 bases; bases outside gene matches: 5. Here the CDR3 DNA reads TGTGCCAGTTCCGGGACAGTAAACACTGAAGCTTTCTTT. Protein: CASSGTVNTEAFF.

V usage is TRBV2 and J usage is TRBJ2-5; no definite D call. The CDR3 spans 14 residues. V lost 7 bases and J 1 base, leaving 13 bases between the germline ends. Per the germline V gene, CDR1 is SNHLY and CDR2 is FYNNEI. The CDR3 spells CASNFDGPQETQYF. CDR3 bases: TGTGCCAGCAACTTCGACGGACCCCAAGAGACCCAGTACTTC.

About this clone: At the DNA level, this CDR3 is encoded by other sequences in the same sample as well. This chain joins TRBV19 and TRBJ2-3; TRBD1 aligns across 8 bases. The V gene's germline CDR1 is LNHDA and CDR2 SQIVND (reference sequence). The CDR3 runs 15 residues. The ends lost 5 bases at V and 5 bases at J; junction bases unmatched: 9. Here the CDR3 reads CASSPRAGGLDTQYF. CDR3 nucleotide sequence: TGTGCCAGTAGTCCCCGGGCAGGGGGCTTAGATACGCAGTATTTT.

The gene calls are TRBV10-2 and TRBJ2-1, with 10 bases matching TRBD2. CDR1 and CDR2 from the germline V gene are WSHSY and SAAADI. Losses at the gene ends were 2 bases for V and 6 bases for J; bases not matched to a gene: 1. There are 14 residues in the CDR3. DNA for the CDR3: TGCGCCAGCAGTGAGGCTAGCGGGGGCAATGAGCAGTTCTTC. This translates into CASSEASGGNEQFF.

The genes are TRBV7-2 and TRBJ1-2, with D perhaps TRBD1 (6 bases). V lost 3 bases and J 3 bases, leaving 14 bases between the germline ends. The CDR3 contains 15 residues. CDR1 and CDR2 from the germline V gene are SGHTA and FQGNSA. CDR3 sequence: CASSFGAGTHYGYTF. The CDR3 DNA sequence: TGTGCCAGCAGCTTCGGGGCCGGGACACACTATGGCTACACCTTC.

The V and J genes are TRBV2 and TRBJ1-6; 8 nucleotides align to TRBD1. Trimming at V came to 2 bases and at J to 13 bases, leaving 10 bases not matched to a gene. The CDR3 is 15 amino acids. The germline gives CDR1 SNHLY, CDR2 FYNNEI. Here the CDR3 DNA reads TGTGCCAGCAGTGAATATGACAGGGGTCTTTCCCCCCTCCACTTT. Protein: CASSEYDRGLSPLHF.

J is TRBJ2-1 and V is TRBV4-1; D gene uncertain. Germline V CDR1 and CDR2: MGHRA, YSYEKL. Trimming pared 3 bases from V and 5 bases from J, leaving 17 bases between. The CDR3 has 16 amino acids. CDR3 in DNA: TGCGCCAGCAGCCAGAATGGACCCCCGGTCCACAATGAGCAGTTCTTC. It encodes CASSQNGPPVHNEQFF.

CDR3 region: CSVDSGNTGELFF. For the CDR3, the DNA is TGCAGCGTTGATAGCGGTAACACCGGGGAGCTGTTTTTT. The J gene is TRBJ2-2, the V gene TRBV29-1; the D gene is possibly TRBD2 (6 bases). CDR1 is SQVTM and CDR2 is ANQGSEA in the germline V gene. Trimming left V 3 bases short and J 2 bases short, with 7 bases between. The CDR3 extends over 13 amino acids.

The chain has TRBV5-1 and TRBJ1-1; a weak D match, TRBD1 (6 bases). The CDR3 has 16 residues. V was pared by 0 bases and J by 1 base, with 13 bases between. Per the germline V gene, CDR1 is SGHRS and CDR2 is YFSETQ. The CDR3 region has the DNA TGCGCCAGCAGCTTGGACGGACAGACCGAGAACACTGAAGCTTTCTTT. This translates into CASSLDGQTENTEAFF.